This TCR beta chain was sequenced during a study of siplizumab effects on memory and regulatory T cells. Study-wide context: Mixed lymphocyte reactions were paired, with siplizumab at roughly 1 ug/mL or without drug. Study-level points and caveats: Siplizumab significantly reduced alloreactive sequences traceable to unstimulated CD4+ memory cells.

Points on this clone: Its antigen is unidentified.

The mixed lymphocyte reaction cells were grown together in coculture at 37°C for less than seven days. V dropped 4 bases and J dropped 8; count of bases not matched to a gene: 3. Germline V gives CDR1 SQVTM, CDR2 ANQGSEA. This CDR3 has 11 residues. TCRdb keeps only in-frame clones here, not all; method: immunoSEQ multiplex PCR. The sample shows roughly 10,000 clones, more than 35% of them seen only once. This receptor was identified in a human donor in good health; the cells came from an allogeneic mixed lymphocyte reaction. Sequenced material: CFSE-low (dividing) CD8+ T cells sorted from an allogeneic mixed lymphocyte reaction. The chain has TRBV29-1 and TRBJ1-2; 8 nucleotides line up with TRBD1. This CDR3 is CSVVAGGGYTF. CDR3 coding DNA: TGCAGCGTTGTGGCAGGGGGCGGCTACACCTTC.